This paragraph reports one T cell receptor (beta chain). No antigen is known for it. Base qualities are not at hand, and no much larger clone is one base apart. Libraries were prepared through the immunoSEQ multiplex PCR assay. The study's own analysis went as follows. A statistical classification framework was built to diagnose cytomegalovirus status from the catalog of TCR beta chain sequences. Imported from immuneACCESS, the table was reduced by TCRdb to in-frame sequences with V and J called. These copies leave out some clones; in studies compared against another copy, an unresolved V gene accounts for under half, and the cause of the remainder is not known. V and J calls and clone size are copied from that table; D and trimming were computed from the DNA. Across this sample there are 120,000 or so clones, with 88% seen only once. Clones ranked in the top ten supply less than 1.5% of the sample.

The sample belongs to a study of cytomegalovirus exposure and HLA in healthy donors (dated by TCRdb to 2016 to 2017). At the level of the whole study: According to a later analysis, one platform produced both the roughly 120 validation repertoires and the 620 or so repertoires of the first cohort. High-throughput TCR immunosequencing, statistical association of individual TCRs with disease status, and machine learning were combined to predict cytomegalovirus infection status. The study aimed to test whether cataloging public T cell receptors could reveal signatures of past pathogen exposure. Besides the first cohort of approximately 670 subjects, a separate validation cohort made up of roughly 120 different subjects was used. What the study reported, not specific to this receptor: Of the cluster scores, around 95% were above 0 in a later analysis, which found that TCRs clustered in the first cohort also tended to co-occur in the 90 to 150 validation repertoires. A total of 150 to 200 TCR beta chains were listed by the study as associated with cytomegalovirus. The authors suggested that the approach could potentially be extended to other disease states and immunological phenotypes. In both the original and validation cohorts, the classifier was reported to diagnose cytomegalovirus status with high specificity and sensitivity. A later analysis lacked HLA typing for the validation cohort, so it scored co-occurrence in that cohort across all 120 or so repertoires. Most TCR sequences were seen in very few donors, while some public TCRs were found in many individuals. A few of the identified cytomegalovirus-associated TCR beta chains were confirmed in vitro to be specific for cytomegalovirus antigens.

The donors belonged to the validation cohort of approximately 130 subjects, which was separate from the roughly 670-subject first cohort. Sequencing was performed on PBMCs. This clonotype was obtained from a man under 40 in good health and CMV-seronegative.

At the DNA level, the sequence is TGTGCCAGCAGTTACCTAGCGGGAGATGGACAAGAGACCCAGTACTTC. It is translated as CASSYLAGDGQETQYF. The sequence joins TRBV6-5 to TRBJ2-5; 10 central nucleotides agree with TRBD2. The junction shows trimming of 2 bases on V and 2 bases on J, and the gene matches do not reach 5 bases of it. The germline V gene supplies CDR1 MNHEY and CDR2 SVGAGI. Inclusive of the bounding cysteine and phenylalanine, the CDR3 is 16 residues long. Only the CDR3 DNA stays, 48 bases, in frame from base 1.